This T cell receptor beta chain was sequenced during a study of glioma-infiltrating T cells after dendritic cell vaccination. On the study more broadly: Autologous tumor lysate-pulsed dendritic cell vaccination was given between about 2003 and 2013.

The study's findings and limits: Higher pretreatment TIL content predicted longer progression-free time and survival.

The immunoSEQ assay amplified TCRB CDR3 from up to 2 ug DNA. Primers: 60 V beta forward and 13 J beta reverse. The protocol was immunoSEQ multiplex PCR, while the TCRdb copy is restricted to in-frame clones and leaves out a portion. The sample shows approximately 82,000 clones, about 90% of them seen only once. Details on this clone: Its antigen is still unknown.

With V trimmed by 5 bases and J by 2 bases, 5 bases remained unmatched. In germline, CDR1 is KGHSH, CDR2 LQKENI. This CDR3 region has 15 residues. This rearrangement joins TRBV18 to TRBJ2-7, with 11 bases identical to TRBD1. The material was blood, obtained before dendritic cell vaccination. This TCR was recovered from a human donor with glioblastoma. The CDR3 nucleotides are TGTGCCAGCTCAGCCGGGACAGGGGGTCCCTACGAGCAGTACTTC. Its protein is CASSAGTGGPYEQYF.